This T cell receptor beta chain emerged from a study of blood T cells in healthy people across ages. In the study overall: About one barcoded beta molecule was captured per two T cells (by template switching).

The V gene lost 6 bases and the J gene lost 3 bases, with 17 bases spanning the gap. This CDR3 is built from 14 residues. The germline V gene has CDR1 SQVTM and CDR2 ANQGSEA. For the second PCR, which ran for about 7 to 11 cycles, a sample-barcoded 5' primer and a J-beta primer mix were used. Via MiXCR, TCRdb re-called the 5' RACE reads, giving one row per CDR3 protein. Here the sample spans about 720,000 distinct CDR3 sequences, 20% to 25% being singletons. RNA extraction gave at least 5 micrograms of total RNA per sample. This rearrangement joins TRBV29-1 to TRBJ1-2; tentatively, D is TRBD1 (5 bases). Sequencing used blood. The origin of this receptor is a man aged 65 to 85 in good health. The CDR3 protein is CSVFPGQGDYGYTF. CDR3 coding DNA: TGCAGCGTCTTTCCAGGGCAGGGTGACTATGGCTACACCTTC.